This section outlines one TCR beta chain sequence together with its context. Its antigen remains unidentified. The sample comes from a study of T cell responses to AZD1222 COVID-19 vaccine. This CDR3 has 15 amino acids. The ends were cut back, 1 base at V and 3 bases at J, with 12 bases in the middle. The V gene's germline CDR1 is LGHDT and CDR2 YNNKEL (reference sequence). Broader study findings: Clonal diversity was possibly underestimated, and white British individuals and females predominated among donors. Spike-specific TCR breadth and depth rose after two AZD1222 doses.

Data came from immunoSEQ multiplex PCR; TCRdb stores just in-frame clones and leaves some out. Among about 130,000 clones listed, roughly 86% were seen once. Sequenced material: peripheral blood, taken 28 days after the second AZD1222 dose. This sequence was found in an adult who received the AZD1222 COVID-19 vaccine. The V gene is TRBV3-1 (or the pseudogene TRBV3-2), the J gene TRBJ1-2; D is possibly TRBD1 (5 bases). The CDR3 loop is CASSQAWQGYYGYTF. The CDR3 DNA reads TGTGCCAGCAGCCAAGCGTGGCAGGGCTACTATGGCTACACCTTC.